The 22 T cell receptor beta chains below come from one sample, sequenced in a study of blood T cell repertoires in COVID-19. Libraries were prepared by immunoSEQ multiplex PCR; TCRdb keeps only in-frame clonotypes and omits some of them. In the table there are around 300,000 clones, around 90% of which are singletons. Sequenced sample: peripheral blood. These receptors originate from a woman aged 30 to 39 with COVID-19, enrolled during active disease.

This sequence joins TRBV10-3 and TRBJ1-3; TRBD1 matches at 8 bases. This CDR3 comprises 17 residues. Germline V gene data show CDR1 as ENHRY and CDR2 as SYGVKD. J was trimmed by 1 base and V by 0 bases; bases with no gene match: 5. CDR3 in amino acids: CAISESRTGLSGNTIYF. The CDR3 DNA sequence: TGTGCCATCAGTGAGTCCCGGACAGGGCTTTCTGGAAACACCATATATTTT.

The J gene is TRBJ1-2, the V gene TRBV14; D is uncertain. The CDR3 extends over 13 amino acids. Germline loops: CDR1 SGHDN, CDR2 FVKESK. Between the trimmed V and J ends, which lost 0 bases and 3 bases, there was a span of 5 bases. The CDR3 here is CASSQDSYYGYTF. Written as DNA, the CDR3 is TGTGCCAGCAGCCAAGACTCCTACTATGGCTACACCTTC.

The genes are TRBV19 and TRBJ2-2; 8 nucleotides match TRBD1. CDR1 and CDR2 (germline): LNHDA, SQIVND (reference sequence). With 6 bases clipped from V and 3 bases from J, the junction kept 6 bases outside the gene matches. CDR3 size: 15 residues. Written as DNA, the CDR3 is TGTGCCAGTAGGGAAGACAGGGGTGACACCGGGGAGCTGTTTTTT. It yields the protein CASREDRGDTGELFF.

This sequence joins TRBV7-9 and TRBJ2-1; 10 bases are a match to TRBD2. Germline CDR1 SEHNR, CDR2 FQNEAQ (reference sequence). V lost 7 bases and J lost 6; bases outside the gene matches: 3. The CDR3 extends over 13 amino acids. CDR3 coding DNA: TGTGCCAGCAAGGCTAGCGGGAGCAATGAGCAGTTCTTC. Its translation: CASKASGSNEQFF. Full variable domain (rest looked up from reference TRBV7-9 and TRBJ2-1): DTGVSQNPRHKITKRGQNVTFRCDPISEHNRLYWYRQTLGQGPEFLTYFQNEAQLEKSRLLSDRFSAERPKGSFSTLEIQRTEQGDSAMYLCASKASGSNEQFFGPGTRLTVL.

The genes are TRBV5-1 and TRBJ1-4; 8 bases agree with TRBD1. CDR1 and CDR2 (germline): SGHRS, YFSETQ. The CDR3 extends over 14 amino acids. Trimming cost V 3 bases and J 8 bases; bases outside gene matches: 6. CDR3: CASSWTGKMEKLFF. CDR3 nucleotides: TGCGCCAGCAGCTGGACAGGGAAAATGGAAAAACTGTTTTTT.

This chain joins TRBV9 and TRBJ2-1; D possibly corresponds to TRBD2 (6 bases). V gave up 0 bases and J gave up 0 bases, with 7 bases separating them. The germline V gene encodes CDR1 SGDLS and CDR2 YYNGEE. The CDR3 covers 15 residues. The CDR3 sequence: CASSVDGGSYNEQFF. CDR3 bases: TGTGCCAGCAGCGTAGACGGGGGCTCCTACAATGAGCAGTTCTTC. Based on the CDR3 plus reference TRBV9 and TRBJ2-1, the full variable domain is DSGVTQTPKHLITATGQRVTLRCSPRSGDLSVYWYQQSLDQGLQFLIQYYNGEERAKGNILERFSAQQFPDLHSELNLSSLELGDSALYFCASSVDGGSYNEQFFGPGTRLTVL.

The chain couples TRBV7-6 to TRBJ1-2, with TRBD1 identical over 9 bases. This CDR3 spans 17 amino acids. The germline CDR1 and CDR2 sequences are SGHVS and FNYEAQ. The junction had 9 bases not matched to a gene; V was cut back by 1 base and J by 3 bases. CDR3 coding DNA: TGTGCCAGCAGCTTAGGAATCACACAGGGGGCGGACTATGGCTACACCTTC. It specifies CASSLGITQGADYGYTF. Full variable domain (remainder filled in from reference TRBV7-6 and TRBJ1-2): GAGVSQSPRYKVTKRGQDVALRCDPISGHVSLYWYRQALGQGPEFLTYFNYEAQQDKSGLPNDRFSAERPEGSISTLTIQRTEQRDSAMYRCASSLGITQGADYGYTFGSGTRLTVV.

The chain couples TRBV5-6 to TRBJ1-1; tentatively, D is TRBD1 (5 bases). V was trimmed by 2 bases and J by 0 bases, leaving 8 bases between them. The CDR3 extends over 14 amino acids. Germline-derived CDR1 and CDR2 are SGHDT and YYEEEE. The CDR3 DNA follows: TGTGCCAGCAGCTTCCCAGGGATGAACACTGAAGCTTTCTTT. Its protein product is CASSFPGMNTEAFF.

This rearrangement joins TRBV7-9 to TRBJ2-3; D is perhaps TRBD1 (6 bases). V lost 10 bases and J lost 0, with 17 bases in between. The CDR3 has 15 residues. Germline lookup yields CDR1 SEHNR and CDR2 FQNEAQ (reference sequence). CDR3 sequence reads: CATPSGQPSTDTQYF. The CDR3 DNA sequence: TGTGCCACCCCCTCCGGACAGCCTAGCACAGATACGCAGTATTTT.

This CDR3 reads CASSLDRVQETQYF. As DNA, the CDR3 is TGTGCCAGCAGTTTGGACAGGGTACAAGAGACCCAGTACTTC. The rearrangement links TRBV27 to TRBJ2-5, with TRBD1 matching 8 bases. Trimming took 3 bases from V and 2 from J; bases not matched to a gene: 2. The CDR3 runs to 14 residues. CDR1 and CDR2 (germline): MNHEY, SMNVEV (reference sequence).

V usage is TRBV19 and J usage is TRBJ1-1, with D possibly matching TRBD1 (6 bases). Germline CDR1 is LNHDA and CDR2 is SQIVND (reference sequence). The CDR3 has 13 residues. The germline V and J ends were trimmed by 6 bases and 1 base, with 9 bases remaining between them. The CDR3 loop is CASSLGGNTEAFF. The CDR3 DNA is TGTGCCAGTAGCCTAGGGGGGAACACTGAAGCTTTCTTT.

This clone was seen just once. The chain uses TRBV11-2 and TRBJ2-1; 8 nucleotides line up with TRBD1. Germline CDR1 and CDR2: SGHAT and FQNNGV. The trim removed 5 bases at V and 4 bases at J, leaving 10 bases unmatched. The CDR3 runs 16 residues. The CDR3: CASSPVLTGEYNEQFF. CDR3 nucleotides: TGTGCCAGCAGCCCGGTCCTGACAGGGGAGTACAATGAGCAGTTCTTC.

The V call is TRBV14, the J call TRBJ2-3; TRBD1 aligns across 7 bases. The germline V gene has CDR1 SGHDN and CDR2 FVKESK. The J segment lost 3 bases and the V segment lost 0 bases, leaving 3 bases of the junction unmatched. This CDR3 region has 15 residues. As DNA, the CDR3 is TGTGCCAGCAGCCAAGACCAGACAGGGACAGATACGCAGTATTTT. The encoded protein is CASSQDQTGTDTQYF.

The chain is built from TRBV7-8 and TRBJ1-2; a weak D match, TRBD1 (6 bases). CDR1 and CDR2 (germline): SGHVS, FQNEAQ. The germline V and J ends were trimmed by 4 bases and 6 bases, with 21 bases remaining between them. The CDR3 has 16 amino acids. The DNA of the CDR3 is TGTGCCAGCAGCTCAAACAGGGTCTCCCCTTCCCATGGCTACACCTTC. It codes for CASSSNRVSPSHGYTF.

This clone has a single count. This chain links TRBV19 with TRBJ1-1, with TRBD1 identical over 8 bases. This CDR3 has 14 amino acids. With 10 bases clipped from V and 4 bases from J, the junction kept 11 bases outside the gene matches. Germline V gives CDR1 LNHDA, CDR2 SQIVND (reference sequence). The CDR3: CATRSGGRFTEAFF. The CDR3 DNA sequence: TGTGCCACGAGGTCAGGGGGCAGGTTCACTGAAGCTTTCTTT.

The chain uses TRBV7-9 and TRBJ2-7, with a weak D call TRBD2 (5 bases). The germline V gene encodes CDR1 SEHNR and CDR2 FQNEAQ (reference sequence). Between the trimmed V and J ends, which lost 1 base and 3 bases, there was a span of 10 bases. There are 14 residues in the CDR3. Here the CDR3 DNA reads TGTGCCAGCAGCTTAGGAGGGCGCAGCTACGAGCAGTACTTC. This codes for CASSLGGRSYEQYF.

The chain recombines TRBV6-5 with TRBJ1-2, with 7 bases identical to TRBD1. J was trimmed by 4 bases and V by 6 bases; bases with no gene match: 8. Germline values: CDR1 MNHEY, CDR2 SVGAGI. The length of the CDR3 is 14 residues. DNA for the CDR3: TGTGCCAGCAGGCGACGGGACAGCGTCTATGGCTACACCTTC. Amino acid sequence: CASRRRDSVYGYTF.

The chain joins TRBV2 to TRBJ2-7; D remains ambiguous. CDR1 SNHLY and CDR2 FYNNEI come from the germline V gene. This CDR3 has 11 residues. V was cut by 2 bases and J by 11 bases, with 10 bases left in between. CDR3 nucleotide sequence: TGTGCCAGCAGTGAAAGCACGGTAAAGTACTTC. It specifies CASSESTVKYF.

The rearrangement joins TRBV5-1 to TRBJ1-4; D might be TRBD1 (5 bases). There are 19 residues in the CDR3. CDR1 is SGHRS and CDR2 is YFSETQ in the germline V gene. The V and J ends lost 4 bases and 3 bases respectively, with 25 bases between them. Here the CDR3 reads CASSLGFAGIPGANEKLFF. In DNA form, the CDR3 reads TGCGCCAGCAGCCTAGGATTCGCCGGGATCCCGGGGGCTAATGAAAAACTGTTTTTT.

V gene TRBV24-1 combines with J gene TRBJ1-5; 8 bases align to TRBD1. In germline, CDR1 is KGHDR, CDR2 SFDVKD. With 4 bases clipped from V and 7 bases from J, the junction kept 8 bases outside the gene matches. This CDR3 comprises 15 residues. For the CDR3, the DNA is TGTGCCACCAGTGAGGGGACAGGCTGGGAACAGCCCCAGCATTTT. Translating it yields CATSEGTGWEQPQHF.

The chain joins TRBV7-9 to TRBJ2-3, with 8 bases fitting TRBD2. Trimming removed 5 bases from V and 4 bases from J; junction bases left unmatched: 11. CDR1 SEHNR and CDR2 FQNEAQ come from the germline V gene (reference sequence). CDR3 length equals 16 residues. The CDR3, as DNA: TGTGCCAGCAGCCCCGGGACTAGTACTGGGCCAGATACGCAGTATTTT. Protein product: CASSPGTSTGPDTQYF.

The chain carries TRBV5-1 and TRBJ1-1; 8 bases are a match to TRBD1. The CDR3 runs to 12 residues. CDR1 is SGHRS, CDR2 YFSETQ, per germline. After removal of 7 bases from V and 1 base from J, the junction contained 0 bases not matched to a gene. The CDR3 sequence is CASGQGNTEAFF. The CDR3 DNA is TGCGCCAGCGGACAGGGGAACACTGAAGCTTTCTTT. Variable domain in full (rest from reference TRBV5-1 and TRBJ1-1): KAGVTQTPRYLIKTRGQQVTLSCSPISGHRSVSWYQQTPGQGLQFLFEYFSETQRNKGNFPGRFSGRQFSNSRSEMNVSTLELGDSALYLCASGQGNTEAFFGQGTRLTVV.